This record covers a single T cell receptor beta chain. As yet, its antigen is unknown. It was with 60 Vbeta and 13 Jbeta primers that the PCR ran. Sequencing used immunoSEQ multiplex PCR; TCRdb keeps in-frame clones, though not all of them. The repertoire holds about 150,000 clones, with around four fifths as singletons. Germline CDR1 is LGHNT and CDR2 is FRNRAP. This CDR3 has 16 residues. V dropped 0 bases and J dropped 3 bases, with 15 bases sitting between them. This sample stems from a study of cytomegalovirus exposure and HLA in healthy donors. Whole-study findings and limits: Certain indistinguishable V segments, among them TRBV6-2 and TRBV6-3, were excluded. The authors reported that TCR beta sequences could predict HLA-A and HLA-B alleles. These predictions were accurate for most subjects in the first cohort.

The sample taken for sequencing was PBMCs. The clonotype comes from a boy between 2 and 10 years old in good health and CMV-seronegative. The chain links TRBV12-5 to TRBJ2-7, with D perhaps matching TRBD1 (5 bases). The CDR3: CASGLVLGQSNYEQYF. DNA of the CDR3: TGTGCTAGTGGTTTGGTTCTGGGGCAGTCCAACTACGAGCAGTACTTC.